This T cell receptor (beta chain) was sequenced for a study of spatial heterogeneity in lung cancer. For the study at large: In tumor regions TCR transcript counts correlated strongly with a matched bulk RNA-seq T cell module score. Overall study findings and caveats: Counts of expanded intratumoral alpha and beta TCRs tracked tumor mutation counts.

The germline V and J ends were trimmed by 6 bases and 2 bases, with 8 bases remaining between them. The CDR3 has 13 residues. Germline V gives CDR1 KGHSH, CDR2 LQKENI. This clonotype was detected ten times or more. Its antigen is unknown. Every individual TCR cDNA molecule carried its own unique molecular identifier, which allowed correction of PCR and sequencing errors. One entry per CDR3 protein results from TCRdb running MiXCR on the 5' RACE reads. Of about 4,400 distinct CDR3 sequences listed, about 8.4% are singletons. Time point reported: sample taken at primary tumor resection. A total of around 67 untreated early-stage non-small cell lung cancer patients served as donors. In each case, whole RNA from tumor, nontumor lung or frozen PBMC was sequenced unsorted.

The receptor's source is a male donor with early-stage non-small cell lung cancer. Sequenced here: lung tumor tissue, sampled at surgery. The V gene is TRBV18, the J gene TRBJ1-5; D gene ambiguous. The CDR3 region has the DNA TGTGCCAGCTCGACTGGGGGCAATCAGCCCCAGCATTTT. Translating gives CASSTGGNQPQHF.